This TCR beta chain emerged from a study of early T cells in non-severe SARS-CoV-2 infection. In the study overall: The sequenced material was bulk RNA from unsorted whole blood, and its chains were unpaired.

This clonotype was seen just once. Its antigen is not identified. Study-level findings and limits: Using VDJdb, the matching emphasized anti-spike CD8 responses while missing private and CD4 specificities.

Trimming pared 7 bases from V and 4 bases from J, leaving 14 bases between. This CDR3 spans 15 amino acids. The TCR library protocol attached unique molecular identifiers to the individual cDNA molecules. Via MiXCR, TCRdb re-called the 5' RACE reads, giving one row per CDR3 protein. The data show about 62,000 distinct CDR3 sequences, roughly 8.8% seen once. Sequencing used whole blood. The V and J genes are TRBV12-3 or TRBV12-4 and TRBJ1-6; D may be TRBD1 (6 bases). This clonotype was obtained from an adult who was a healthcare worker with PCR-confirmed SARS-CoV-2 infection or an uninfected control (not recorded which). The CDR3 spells CASTRGGGYNSPLHF. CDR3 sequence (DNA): TGTGCCAGCACCCGAGGAGGGGGGTATAATTCACCCCTCCACTTT.